A single TCR beta chain is shown here with its context. The sample originates from a study of blood T cell repertoires in COVID-19. The assay was immunoSEQ multiplex PCR, and TCRdb's table has in-frame clones only and misses some. The data show about 310,000 clones, roughly 90% seen once. The length of the CDR3 is 18 residues. The V gene's germline CDR1 is SGDLS and CDR2 YYNGEE. Germline trimming cut 2 bases from V and 0 bases from J; bases unmatched to any gene: 11. The clonotype originates from a middle-aged woman who had recovered from COVID-19. The sequencing sample was made of PBMCs or T cells enriched from blood (not recorded which). The chain is built from TRBV9 and TRBJ2-3; TRBD1 matches at 8 bases. CDR3 in DNA: TGTGCCAGCAGCGTCCTCCCCGGGACAGGAACTAGCACAGATACGCAGTATTTT. Its protein is CASSVLPGTGTSTDTQYF. The full variable domain, rest sourced from reference TRBV9 and TRBJ2-3, is DSGVTQTPKHLITATGQRVTLRCSPRSGDLSVYWYQQSLDQGLQFLIQYYNGEERAKGNILERFSAQQFPDLHSELNLSSLELGDSALYFCASSVLPGTGTSTDTQYFGPGTRLTVL.